Shown below are 23 T cell receptor beta chains from a single sample sequenced in a study of STAT5B mutations in CD4+ large granular lymphocyte leukemia. Clones were sequenced by immunoSEQ multiplex PCR, and TCRdb holds only the in-frame ones, with some missing. The repertoire includes some 35,000 clones, approximately 88% of them detected once, and roughly 0.95% sits in the top ten. The sequencing input was CD4+ T cells from blood buffy coats. The receptors come from a human donor in good health.

The chain recombines TRBV27 with TRBJ2-3, with D maybe TRBD1 (5 bases). This CDR3 contains 13 residues. The germline V and J ends were trimmed by 8 bases and 6 bases, with 15 bases remaining between them. In germline, CDR1 is MNHEY, CDR2 SMNVEV (reference sequence). CDR3: CASGAPPKDTQYF. In DNA form, the CDR3 reads TGTGCCAGCGGGGCTCCTCCGAAGGATACGCAGTATTTT.

This chain joins TRBV5-4 and TRBJ2-6; D unresolved. The CDR3 loop spans 17 amino acids. The germline V gene has CDR1 SGHNT and CDR2 YYREEE (reference sequence). The ends were cut back, 0 bases at V and 2 bases at J, with 12 bases in the middle. The CDR3 loop reads CASSLDGLSAGANVLTF. The CDR3 bases are TGTGCCAGCAGCTTGGATGGGTTATCGGCTGGGGCCAACGTCCTGACTTTC.

V is TRBV4-1 and J is TRBJ1-2; D may be TRBD1 (5 bases). V was cut by 0 bases and J by 4 bases, with 15 bases left in between. CDR1 and CDR2 (germline): MGHRA, YSYEKL. The CDR3 loop spans 16 amino acids. In nucleotides, the CDR3 is TGCGCCAGCAGCCAAGATTGGGGTGGAGGGGTCTATGGCTACACCTTC. Its protein product is CASSQDWGGGVYGYTF.

The chain recombines TRBV5-1 with TRBJ1-4; 7 nucleotides line up with TRBD1. CDR3 length equals 16 residues. Trimming at V came to 5 bases and at J to 0 bases, leaving 7 bases not matched to a gene. Per germline, CDR1 SGHRS and CDR2 YFSETQ. CDR3 DNA sequence: TGCGCCAGCAGTCCCGACAGGGTCGCAACTAATGAAAAACTGTTTTTT. Its protein is CASSPDRVATNEKLFF.

The genes are TRBV30 and TRBJ1-1, with 8 bases that match TRBD1. The V gene's germline CDR1 is GTSNPN and CDR2 SVGIG (reference sequence). The V gene end was trimmed by 1 base and the J gene end by 9 bases; junction bases not matched to a gene: 10. The CDR3 has 14 residues. The DNA of the CDR3 is TGTGCCTGGAGTGCATCCCGGACAGGGCTAAAAGCTTTCTTT. Its translation is CAWSASRTGLKAFF.

The chain recombines TRBV9 with TRBJ2-2; 8 bases line up with TRBD2. Germline trimming cut 4 bases from V and 6 bases from J; bases unmatched to any gene: 8. The CDR3 loop spans 15 amino acids. Germline V CDR1 and CDR2: SGDLS, YYNGEE. The CDR3 reads CASSPSGLAAGELFF. For the CDR3, the DNA is TGTGCCAGCAGCCCGTCAGGACTAGCTGCCGGGGAGCTGTTTTTT.

The chain recombines TRBV29-1 with TRBJ1-1; 8 bases align to TRBD1. Germline CDR1 and CDR2: SQVTM and ANQGSEA. Trimming took 7 bases from V and 4 from J; bases not matched to a gene: 8. This CDR3 has 13 residues. The CDR3 DNA reads TGCAGCGCCACTCAAGGACAGGGCACTGAAGCTTTCTTT. Translating gives CSATQGQGTEAFF. Together with reference TRBV29-1 and TRBJ1-1, the CDR3 gives the full variable domain: SAVISQKPSRDICQRGTSLTIQCQVDSQVTMMFWYRQQPGQSLTLIATANQGSEATYESGFVIDKFPISRPNLTFSTLTVSNMSPEDSSIYLCSATQGQGTEAFFGQGTRLTVV.

The genes are TRBV4-3 and TRBJ1-2, with D possibly matching TRBD1 (5 bases). This CDR3 is 15 amino acids long. The germline V gene encodes CDR1 LGHNA and CDR2 YSLEER. V was trimmed by 2 bases and J by 0 bases, leaving 10 bases between them. This chain's CDR3 is CASSQQGGTNYGYTF. The CDR3, as DNA: TGCGCCAGCAGCCAACAGGGAGGGACTAACTATGGCTACACCTTC.

CDR3: CASSPFSLRRGNQPQHF. The CDR3 nucleotides are TGTGCCAGCAGCCCTTTCTCCCTGCGCCGAGGCAATCAGCCCCAGCATTTT. This chain uses TRBV27 with TRBJ1-5; D not certain. Trimming pared 6 bases from V and 2 bases from J, leaving 20 bases between. Germline V gene data show CDR1 as MNHEY and CDR2 as SMNVEV (reference sequence). The CDR3 loop spans 17 amino acids.

The chain is built from TRBV10-1 and TRBJ2-3, with TRBD2 matching over 8 bases. The CDR3 covers 14 residues. Germline CDR1 WNHNN, CDR2 SYGVQD (reference sequence). Trimming cost V 5 bases and J 5 bases; bases outside gene matches: 6. CDR3 sequence: CASSRGRSIDTQYF. DNA for the CDR3: TGCGCCAGCAGTCGCGGGAGGTCAATAGATACGCAGTATTTT.

The chain links TRBV11-2 to TRBJ2-5, with TRBD2 matching 9 bases. This CDR3 has 17 amino acids. In germline, CDR1 is SGHAT, CDR2 FQNNGV. V trimming: 5 bases; J trimming: 2 bases; junction bases outside the gene matches: 12. DNA of the CDR3: TGTGCCAGCAGCCTAAGACTAGCGGTGCGACTGCAAGAGACCCAGTACTTC. Encoded protein: CASSLRLAVRLQETQYF.

This clone occurred a few times. V is TRBV10-3 and J is TRBJ1-1; D is undetermined. From germline, CDR1 is ENHRY and CDR2 SYGVKD. The germline V and J ends were trimmed by 6 bases and 1 base, with 9 bases remaining between them. The CDR3 sequence is 13 residues long. The CDR3 loop is CAIRPSENTEAFF. CDR3 coding DNA: TGTGCCATCAGGCCCTCCGAGAACACTGAAGCTTTCTTT.

The genes are TRBV7-2 and TRBJ2-5; D call uncertain. Trimming pared 5 bases from V and 0 bases from J, leaving 13 bases between. From germline, CDR1 is SGHTA and CDR2 FQGNSA. The CDR3 has 15 amino acids. CDR3 residues: CASSPGGYYQETQYF. The CDR3 DNA reads as TGTGCCAGCAGCCCCGGTGGATACTACCAAGAGACCCAGTACTTC.

The chain recombines TRBV10-2 with TRBJ1-5, with D unclear. The CDR3 spans 13 residues. Trimming removed 2 bases at V and 7 bases at J, with 9 bases between. Germline CDR1 and CDR2: WSHSY and SAAADI. The CDR3 sequence: CASSEASLQPQHF. The CDR3 DNA reads TGCGCCAGCAGTGAGGCCTCCTTACAGCCCCAGCATTTT.

The V call is TRBV10-2, the J call TRBJ1-2; 10 bases align to TRBD1. This CDR3 region has 14 residues. After removal of 6 bases from V and 5 bases from J, the junction contained 6 bases not matched to a gene. Germline V CDR1 and CDR2: WSHSY, SAAADI. For the CDR3, the DNA is TGCGCCAGCAGGGGGACAGGGGCCTTATATGGCTACACCTTC. Amino acids: CASRGTGALYGYTF.

J is TRBJ2-3 and V is TRBV2, with D possibly called TRBD1 or TRBD2 (5 bases each). V was cut by 2 bases and J by 3 bases, with 12 bases left in between. Per the germline V gene, CDR1 is SNHLY and CDR2 is FYNNEI. CDR3 size: 15 residues. The CDR3 spells CASSERGARTDTQYF. The DNA of the CDR3 is TGTGCCAGCAGTGAAAGAGGGGCGAGGACAGATACGCAGTATTTT.

The rearrangement joins TRBV20-1 to TRBJ2-1; D is possibly TRBD1 (5 bases). Trimming stripped 6 bases from V and 7 bases from J, with 10 bases between. Germline CDR1 DFQATT, CDR2 SNEGSKA (reference sequence). This CDR3 region has 11 residues. CDR3 residues: CSARVGNEQFF. The DNA of the CDR3 is TGCAGTGCCAGGGTCGGGAATGAGCAGTTCTTC.

The chain uses TRBV7-2 and TRBJ2-1, with 12 bases fitting TRBD2. This CDR3 is built from 17 residues. J lost 0 bases, V lost 5 bases, and 5 bases had no gene match. Germline V gene data show CDR1 as SGHTA and CDR2 as FQGNSA. CDR3 nucleotide sequence: TGTGCCAGCAGCACTAGGACTAGCGGGGCCTCCTACAATGAGCAGTTCTTC. Translation gives CASSTRTSGASYNEQFF.

The chain uses TRBV6-5 and TRBJ2-7, with D perhaps matching TRBD2 (7 bases). V was clipped by 7 bases and J by 7 bases, with 20 bases between them. Germline assignment: CDR1 MNHEY and CDR2 SVGAGI. The CDR3 spans 14 residues. Written as DNA, the CDR3 is TGTGCCAGCACGAGGGGGACTACAGATCGAGAGCAGTACTTC. Its translation is CASTRGTTDREQYF.

This sequence joins TRBV2 and TRBJ2-3; no clear D. Per the germline V gene, CDR1 is SNHLY and CDR2 is FYNNEI. The CDR3 is 11 amino acids. The V end was cut by 4 bases, the J end by 5 bases, with 4 bases between. CDR3 bases: TGTGCCAGCAGTGCAGGAGATACGCAGTATTTT. Translation: CASSAGDTQYF.

The genes are TRBV5-1 and TRBJ2-3, with 11 bases fitting TRBD1. Germline-derived CDR1 and CDR2 are SGHRS and YFSETQ. With V trimmed by 4 bases and J by 2 bases, 6 bases remained unmatched. This CDR3 spans 16 amino acids. CDR3 DNA: TGCGCCAGCAGCCCCGGGACAGGGGGGTTCACAGATACGCAGTATTTT. Translation: CASSPGTGGFTDTQYF.

CDR3 amino acids: CASSSLPGGRMVDEQYF. The DNA for the CDR3 is TGTGCCAGCAGCTCCCTCCCGGGCGGGAGGATGGTAGACGAGCAGTACTTC. The genes are TRBV13 and TRBJ2-5; 8 positions agree with TRBD2. The J call may be in error: the DNA end matches TRBJ2-7 better. The CDR3 runs to 17 residues. Per germline, CDR1 PRHDT and CDR2 FYEKMQ (reference sequence).

The chain links TRBV28 to TRBJ1-4, with TRBD1 matching 8 bases. The V segment lost 2 bases and the J segment 1 base; nucleotides outside the gene matches: 6. The length of the CDR3 is 17 residues. Germline CDR1 MDHEN, CDR2 SYDVKM. CDR3 in DNA: TGTGCCAGCAGTTTAGCAGGGGGCGCAGAAACTAATGAAAAACTGTTTTTT. It translates to CASSLAGGAETNEKLFF.